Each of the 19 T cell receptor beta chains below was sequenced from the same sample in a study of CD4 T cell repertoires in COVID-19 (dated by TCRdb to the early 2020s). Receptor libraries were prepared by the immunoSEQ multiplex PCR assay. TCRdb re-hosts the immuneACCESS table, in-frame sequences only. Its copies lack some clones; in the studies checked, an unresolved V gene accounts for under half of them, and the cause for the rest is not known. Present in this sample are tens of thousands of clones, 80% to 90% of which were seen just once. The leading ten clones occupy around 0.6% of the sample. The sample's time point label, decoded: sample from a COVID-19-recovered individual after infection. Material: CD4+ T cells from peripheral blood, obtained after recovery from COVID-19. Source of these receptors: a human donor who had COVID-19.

CDR3 coding DNA: TGCAGTGCTAGTCAGTCAGGGGGAGTCTATGGCTACACCTTC. Its translation: CSASQSGGVYGYTF. V and J are TRBV20-1 and TRBJ1-2, with 7 bases lining up with TRBD1. J was trimmed by 4 bases and V by 3 bases; bases with no gene match: 8. Germline CDR1 and CDR2: DFQATT and SNEGSKA (reference sequence). CDR3 size: 14 residues.

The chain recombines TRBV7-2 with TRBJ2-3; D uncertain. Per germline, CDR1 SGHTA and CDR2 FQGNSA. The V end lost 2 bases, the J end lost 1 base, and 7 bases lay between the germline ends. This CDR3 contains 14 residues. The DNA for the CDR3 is TGTGCCAGCAGCTTACTAGGCGGCACAGATACGCAGTATTTT. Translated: CASSLLGGTDTQYF.

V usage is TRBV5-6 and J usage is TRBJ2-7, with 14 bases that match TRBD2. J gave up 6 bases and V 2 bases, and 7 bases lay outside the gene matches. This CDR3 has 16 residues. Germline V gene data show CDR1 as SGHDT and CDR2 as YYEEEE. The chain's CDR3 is CASSFNVGLAGAEQYF. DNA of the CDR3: TGTGCCAGCAGCTTTAACGTGGGACTAGCGGGAGCCGAGCAGTACTTC.

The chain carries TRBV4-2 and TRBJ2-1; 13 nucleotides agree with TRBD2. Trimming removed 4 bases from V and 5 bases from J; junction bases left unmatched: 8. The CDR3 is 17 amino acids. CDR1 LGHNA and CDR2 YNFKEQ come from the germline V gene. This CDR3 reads CASSPSSTSGRNNEQFF. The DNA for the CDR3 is TGTGCCAGCAGCCCCTCCTCGACTAGCGGGAGGAACAATGAGCAGTTCTTC.

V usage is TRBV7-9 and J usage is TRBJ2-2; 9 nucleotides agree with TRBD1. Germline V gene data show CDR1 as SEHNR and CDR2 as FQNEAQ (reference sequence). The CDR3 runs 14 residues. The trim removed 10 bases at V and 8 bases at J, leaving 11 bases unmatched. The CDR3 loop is CATQRWTGEGELFF. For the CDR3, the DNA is TGTGCCACTCAACGTTGGACAGGGGAAGGGGAGCTGTTTTTT.

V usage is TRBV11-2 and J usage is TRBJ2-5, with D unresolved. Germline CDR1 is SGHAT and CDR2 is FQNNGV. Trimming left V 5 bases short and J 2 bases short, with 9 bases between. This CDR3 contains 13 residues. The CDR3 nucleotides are TGTGCCAGCAGCCCGGGCCATCAAGAGACCCAGTACTTC. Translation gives CASSPGHQETQYF. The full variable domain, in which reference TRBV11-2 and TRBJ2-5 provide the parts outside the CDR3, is EAGVAQSPRYKIIEKRQSVAFWCNPISGHATLYWYQQILGQGPKLLIQFQNNGVVDDSQLPKDRFSAERLKGVDSTLKIQPAKLEDSAVYLCASSPGHQETQYFGPGTRLLVL.

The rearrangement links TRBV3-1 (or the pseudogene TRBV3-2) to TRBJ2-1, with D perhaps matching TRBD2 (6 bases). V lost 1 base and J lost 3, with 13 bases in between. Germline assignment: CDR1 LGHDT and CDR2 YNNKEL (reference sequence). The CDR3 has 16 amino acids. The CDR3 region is CASSQGWDSGYNEQFF. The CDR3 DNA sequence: TGTGCCAGCAGCCAAGGGTGGGATAGCGGCTACAATGAGCAGTTCTTC.

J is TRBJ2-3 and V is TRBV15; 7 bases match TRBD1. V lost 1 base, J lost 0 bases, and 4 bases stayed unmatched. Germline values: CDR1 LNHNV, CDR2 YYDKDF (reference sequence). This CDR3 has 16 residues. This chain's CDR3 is CATSRVGGLSTDTQYF. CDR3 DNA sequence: TGTGCCACCAGCAGAGTAGGGGGCCTTAGCACAGATACGCAGTATTTT.

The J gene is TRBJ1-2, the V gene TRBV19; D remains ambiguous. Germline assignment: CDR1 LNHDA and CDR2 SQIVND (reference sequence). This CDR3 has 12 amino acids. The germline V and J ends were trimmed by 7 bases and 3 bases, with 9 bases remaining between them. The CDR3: CASTEDYYGYTF. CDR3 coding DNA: TGTGCCAGTACCGAAGACTACTATGGCTACACCTTC.

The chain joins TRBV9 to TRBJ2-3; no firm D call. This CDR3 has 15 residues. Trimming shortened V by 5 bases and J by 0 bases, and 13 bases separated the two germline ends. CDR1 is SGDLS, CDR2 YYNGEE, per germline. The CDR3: CASSKAIPSTDTQYF. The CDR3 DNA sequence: TGTGCCAGCAGTAAAGCTATCCCTAGCACAGATACGCAGTATTTT.

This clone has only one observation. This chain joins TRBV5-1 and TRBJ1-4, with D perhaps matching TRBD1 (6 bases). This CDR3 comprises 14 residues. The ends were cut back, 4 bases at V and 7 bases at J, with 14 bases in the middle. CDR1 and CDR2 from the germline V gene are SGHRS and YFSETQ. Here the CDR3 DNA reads TGCGCCAGCAGCGGGGTACAGGGTGGTGAAAAACTGTTTTTT. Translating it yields CASSGVQGGEKLFF.

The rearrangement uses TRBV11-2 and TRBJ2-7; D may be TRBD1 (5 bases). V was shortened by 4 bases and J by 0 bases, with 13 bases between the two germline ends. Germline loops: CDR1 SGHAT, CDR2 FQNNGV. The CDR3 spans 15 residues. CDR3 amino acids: CASSSSQGVSYEQYF. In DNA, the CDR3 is TGTGCCAGCAGCTCATCGCAGGGTGTCTCCTACGAGCAGTACTTC.

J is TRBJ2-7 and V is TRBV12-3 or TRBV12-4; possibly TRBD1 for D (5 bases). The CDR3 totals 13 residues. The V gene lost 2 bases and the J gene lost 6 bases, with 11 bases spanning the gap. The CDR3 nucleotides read TGTGCCAGCAGTTTACAGGGTGCACTCGAGCAGTACTTC. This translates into CASSLQGALEQYF.

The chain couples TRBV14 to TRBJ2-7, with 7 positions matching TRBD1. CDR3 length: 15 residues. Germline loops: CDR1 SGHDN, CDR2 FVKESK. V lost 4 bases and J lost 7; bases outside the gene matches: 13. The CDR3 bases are TGTGCCAGCAGCCGGGACAGCGGTTCTCTACGAGAGCAGTACTTC. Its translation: CASSRDSGSLREQYF.

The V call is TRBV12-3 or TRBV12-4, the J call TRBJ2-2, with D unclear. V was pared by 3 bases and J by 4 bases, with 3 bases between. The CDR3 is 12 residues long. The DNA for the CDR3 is TGTGCCAGCAGTTTCGGCACCGGGGAGCTGTTTTTT. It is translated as CASSFGTGELFF.

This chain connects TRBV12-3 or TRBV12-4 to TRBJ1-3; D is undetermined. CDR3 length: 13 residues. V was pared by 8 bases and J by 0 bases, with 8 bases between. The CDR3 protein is CASGLNSGNTIYF. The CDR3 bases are TGTGCCAGCGGGCTGAACTCTGGAAACACCATATATTTT.

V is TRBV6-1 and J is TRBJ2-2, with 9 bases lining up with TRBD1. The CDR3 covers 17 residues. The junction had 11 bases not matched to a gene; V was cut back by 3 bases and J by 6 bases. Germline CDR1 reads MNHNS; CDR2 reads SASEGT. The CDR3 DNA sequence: TGTGCCAGCAGTGACCCTACAGGGGGCCGGCCTGCCGGGGAGCTGTTTTTT. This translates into CASSDPTGGRPAGELFF.

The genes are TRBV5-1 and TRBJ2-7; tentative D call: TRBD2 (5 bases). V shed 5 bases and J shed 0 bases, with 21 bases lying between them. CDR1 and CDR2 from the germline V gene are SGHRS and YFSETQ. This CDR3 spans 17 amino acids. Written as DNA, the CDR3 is TGCGCCAGCAGGGGTCGGACTGGGGAATGGAGCTCCTACGAGCAGTACTTC. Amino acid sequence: CASRGRTGEWSSYEQYF.

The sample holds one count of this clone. The CDR3 DNA follows: TGTGCCACCAGCAGAGATCAAGTACAGGGGGTAGGTGGCTACACCTTC. It translates to CATSRDQVQGVGGYTF. V usage is TRBV15 and J usage is TRBJ1-2; TRBD1 aligns across 8 bases. The CDR3 loop spans 16 amino acids. Trimming at V came to 0 bases and at J to 7 bases, leaving 10 bases not matched to a gene. Germline CDR1 reads LNHNV; CDR2 reads YYDKDF (reference sequence).